The count of the clone carrying this T cell receptor (beta chain) is one. Its target is unknown. TCRdb keeps only in-frame clones here, not all; method: immunoSEQ multiplex PCR. The table includes around 50,000 clones, 30% to 40% detected once. The entry originates in a study of tumour-infiltrating T cells in Burkitt lymphoma. At the level of the study: Patients covered every epidemiological subtype of Burkitt lymphoma. Overall study results and limits: Many Burkitt lymphoma patients shared several public clonotypes.

The ends were cut back, 7 bases at V and 5 bases at J, with 17 bases in the middle. In germline, CDR1 is SGHTA, CDR2 FQGNSA. This CDR3 has 14 residues. This rearrangement joins TRBV7-2 to TRBJ1-2; D may be TRBD1 (5 bases). The clonotype originates from a human donor with Burkitt lymphoma. The sequencing input was tumor tissue. The CDR3: CASTPGQGTYGYTF. The CDR3 DNA follows: TGTGCCAGCACCCCCGGGCAGGGCACTTATGGCTACACCTTC.